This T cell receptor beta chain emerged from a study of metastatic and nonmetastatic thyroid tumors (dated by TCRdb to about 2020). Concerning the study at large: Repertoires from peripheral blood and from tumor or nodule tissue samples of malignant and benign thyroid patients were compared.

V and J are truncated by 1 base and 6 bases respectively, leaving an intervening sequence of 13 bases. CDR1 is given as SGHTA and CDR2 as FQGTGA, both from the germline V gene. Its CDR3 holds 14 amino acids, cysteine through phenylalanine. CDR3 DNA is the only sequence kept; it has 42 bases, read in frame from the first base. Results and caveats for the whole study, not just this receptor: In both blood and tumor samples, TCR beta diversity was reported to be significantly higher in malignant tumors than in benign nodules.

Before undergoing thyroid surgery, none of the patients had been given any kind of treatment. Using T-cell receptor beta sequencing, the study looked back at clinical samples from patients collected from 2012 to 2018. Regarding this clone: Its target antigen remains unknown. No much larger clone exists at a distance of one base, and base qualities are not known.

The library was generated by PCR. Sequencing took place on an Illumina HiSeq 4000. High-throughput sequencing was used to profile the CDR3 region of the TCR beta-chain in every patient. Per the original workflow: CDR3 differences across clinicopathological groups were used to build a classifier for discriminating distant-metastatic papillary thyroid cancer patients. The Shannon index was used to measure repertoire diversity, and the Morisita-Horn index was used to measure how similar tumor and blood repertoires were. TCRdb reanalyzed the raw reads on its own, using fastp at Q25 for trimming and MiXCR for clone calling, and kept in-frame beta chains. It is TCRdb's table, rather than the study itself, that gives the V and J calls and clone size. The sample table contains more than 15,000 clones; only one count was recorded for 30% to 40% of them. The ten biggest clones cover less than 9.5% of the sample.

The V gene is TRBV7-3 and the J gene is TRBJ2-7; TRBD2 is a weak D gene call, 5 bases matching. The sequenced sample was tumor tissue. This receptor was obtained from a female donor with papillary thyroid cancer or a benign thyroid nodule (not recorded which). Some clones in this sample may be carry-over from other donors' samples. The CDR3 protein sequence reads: CASSLSGGHSEQYF. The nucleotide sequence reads TGTGCCAGCAGCTTAAGCGGCGGGCACAGCGAGCAGTACTTC.